This TCR beta chain comes out of a study of shared T cell receptors in the human thymus. Here immunoSEQ multiplex PCR was the method, and the copy in TCRdb shows in-frame clones only, minus some. Of 600,000 or so clones listed, more than 75% are singletons. This clone has just one count. Germline V gene lookup returns CDR1 SNHLY and CDR2 FYNNEI. The CDR3 sequence is 17 residues long. Unmatched junction bases numbered 8, after V lost 5 bases and J lost 4 bases. The same sample was also studied in work on human thymus T cells. That study adds: Thymic material originated from resections removed in the course of corrective heart surgery. Within thymic and blood repertoires, V and J gene usage appeared to be biased. There were highly overlapping thymic repertoires among unrelated individuals, as related research reported.

The sequencing input was thymocytes. The receptor's source is a boy younger than two with a congenital heart defect. V is TRBV2 and J is TRBJ2-1; 13 bases are shared with TRBD2. CDR3: CASSYGTSGAKYNEQFF. CDR3 sequence (DNA): TGTGCCAGCAGTTACGGGACTAGCGGGGCCAAGTACAATGAGCAGTTCTTC.